The TCR beta chain under discussion was sequenced for a study of cytomegalovirus exposure and HLA in healthy donors (TCRdb year 2017). Background for the entire study: In an earlier analysis of 550 to 750 of the donors, 250 to 300 Gb of sequence data and 95 million to 130 million unique TCR beta sequences from 150 million to 200 million T cells were reported. Around 320 gigabases of sequencing data and tens of millions of unique TCR sequences were included in an early release covering several hundred HLA-typed donors. Of the approximately 400 genotyped donors, more than 75% were placed in the genetic ancestry cluster associated with self-reported Caucasian donors. The study aimed to test whether signatures of past pathogen exposure could be identified by cataloging public T cell receptors. The T cell repertoires of under 750 subjects were profiled by immunosequencing and related to cytomegalovirus serostatus. Along with the approximately 700-subject first cohort, a separate validation cohort of 120 different subjects was used. To predict cytomegalovirus infection status, the study brought together high-throughput TCR immunosequencing, statistical association of individual TCRs with disease status, and machine learning. To study patterns of TCR occurrence, a later analysis re-analyzed previously published TCR beta repertoires from more than 550 donors and added high-resolution HLA genotyping. The later analysis used no new phenotypic data to find candidate immune exposures, relying instead on TCR beta sequences and their occurrence across donors. An earlier analysis of 587 of the donors applied high-throughput TCR beta sequencing to assess whether each TCR beta V gene segment acted as functional or pseudogenic. Alongside the repertoire data, information on donor age, sex, ethnicity and CMV serostatus was compiled. In a later genetic analysis, genome-wide SNP genotypes for about three fifths of the 666 donors were used, and that subset was treated as a discovery cohort. Every discovery cohort repertoire had been produced on one sequencing platform. HLA typing covered class I and class II loci at four-digit resolution. The number of donors typed differed by locus, with about 629-640 for A, B, C, DRB1 and DQB1, more than 500 for DQA1, 600 to 610 for DPA1, and some 440 for DPB1. Roughly five DR-DQ haplotypes were treated as single units for association and clustering because of strong linkage in the cohort. On average, around 240,000 unique TCR beta nucleotide sequences were sequenced per donor among about 400 genotyped donors of the cohort, with roughly a sixth of those sequences being non-productive. General conclusions and limits of the study: Roughly 17 rarely observed V segments, including chromosome 9 orphons, were excluded from the earlier analysis of approximately 500 of the donors because counts were too low. Several of the top co-occurrence clusters appeared to be linked to parvovirus B19, influenza, CMV and Epstein-Barr virus, according to a later analysis. Broadly in line with IMGT annotations, most TCR beta V segments showed up in productive rearrangements about 90% or about 30% of the time in an earlier analysis of several hundred of the donors. Across donors, most TCR sequences were observed very rarely, whereas some public TCRs were present in many individuals. The classifier was reported to diagnose cytomegalovirus status with high specificity and sensitivity in both the original cohort and the validation cohort. When HLA alleles, especially DR and DQ, strongly co-occurred, TCR associations were difficult to assign to individual alleles. The presence/absence analyses assumed that sequencing depth was roughly uniform across donors, and that assumption may not be true. Compared with the approximately 710-donor mean, donors in an Asian-associated ancestry cluster had fewer N-insertions in productive TCRs, according to a later genetic analysis. The authors suggested that the approach could potentially be extended to other disease states and immunological phenotypes. The study gave a list of about 160 TCR beta chains associated with cytomegalovirus. In a later analysis, most CMV-associated TCR beta chains were found to appear HLA-restricted, with HLA associations seemingly driven largely by CMV exposure. Linkage disequilibrium might explain the correlated functional status among segregating V segments, but an unknown experimental factor could not be ruled out. CMV serostatus was the only immune exposure information available for the cohort. In a later analysis, HLA-associated TCR beta chains showed more clonal expansion and lower generation probabilities than non-associated chains that were equally common. In a later analysis, the rate of TCR association differed among HLA loci, with DRB1 alleles having the most associated TCRs and HLA-C alleles having the fewest. The cohort was sequenced for TCR beta chains only, and without alpha or paired-chain data the features that could be detected were limited. Specific HLA alleles were associated with roughly 16,000 TCR beta sequences at a false discovery rate of 0.05 in a later analysis. A further reported finding was that TCR beta sequences accurately predicted the HLA-A and HLA-B alleles for most subjects in the first cohort. Some IMGT-functional V segments, including TRBV6-2 and TRBV6-3, could not be distinguished by the 87-base-pair reads and were therefore excluded. A cluster of highly shared sequence variants was judged likely to be a technical artifact of the sequencing pipeline. A few of the identified cytomegalovirus-associated TCR beta chains were confirmed in vitro to be specific for cytomegalovirus antigens. V-gene and J-gene trimming of TCR beta chains was associated with a missense DCLRE1C variant in a later genetic analysis, and the association was replicated in an independent cohort. Because HLA typing was missing for some donors at each locus, association tests included only the typed subset.

The library was produced with the immunoSEQ multiplex PCR assay. For the multiplex PCR, a mixture combining 60 forward primers for TCR Vbeta segments and 13 reverse primers for TCR Jbeta segments was used. The CDR3 region of rearranged TCR beta genes was amplified from genomic DNA by a multiplex PCR assay. Amplified TCR beta libraries were sequenced as 87-base-pair reads on the Illumina HiSeq System. As for the authors' bioinformatics: A later analysis counted 65 million to 90 million unique TCR beta chains across the 500 to 850 repertoires, and approximately 11 million of these chains were shared by at least two donors. To remove PCR and sequencing errors, raw reads were error-corrected and collapsed into unique sequences using a nearest-neighbor algorithm that merged closely related sequences. CDR3 sequences were aligned to IMGT reference sequences to assign V, D and J gene segments. Each retained sequence needed at least a six-nucleotide match to both a V gene segment and a J gene segment. A rearrangement counted as productive if the CDR3 had no stop codons and remained in frame with V and J, and every other rearrangement counted as non-productive. CDR3 was defined by IMGT convention, running from the second conserved V-encoded cysteine to the conserved J-encoded phenylalanine. The earlier analysis of around 640 of the donors excluded sequences that lacked an unambiguous match to a single V gene segment. An earlier analysis of fewer than 650 of the donors classified V segments as functional when productive rearrangements were above 56.7% and as segregating when the standard deviation between donors was above 5%. A statistical classification framework was developed to diagnose cytomegalovirus status using the catalog of TCR beta chain sequences. In a later analysis, TCR nucleotide sequences were compared against IMGT/GENE-DB human TR gene sequences so that V and J genes could be assigned. In a later analysis, CDR3 sequences and most-parsimonious VDJ recombination scenarios were assigned using the TCRdist pipeline. A later analysis defined each TCR beta chain by its CDR3 amino acid sequence plus V-gene family, and excluded reads lacking a unique V-gene family. As a way to deal with suspected cross-contamination and a sequencing artifact, a later analysis dropped under 600 nucleotide sequences that were highly shared and had low generation probability. In a later analysis, a clonal expansion index for each public chain was calculated from normalized within-repertoire ranks of inferred template counts. In a later analysis, generation probabilities were computed using a VDJ recombination model fitted to out-of-frame rearrangements, and the results were checked against IGoR. Hypergeometric tests were used in a later analysis to score TCR-TCR, TCR-HLA and TCR-CMV co-occurrence, with a repertoire-size bias correction applied to the TCR pairs. In a later analysis, false discovery rates were estimated by permuting HLA or CMV assignments 20 times. In a later analysis, co-occurring TCRs were grouped with DBSCAN, and TCRdist sequence similarity was added when clustering was performed within HLA-allele-positive subsets. Repertoires with fewer than 30,000 or more than 120,000 public chains, plus five repertoires with anomalous nucleotide sharing, were excluded from co-occurrence clustering. Here the immuneACCESS table is served through TCRdb, limited to in-frame sequences with V and J called. Missing clones are a known gap in these copies; in checked studies unresolved V genes cover under half, and the rest lacks a known reason. V and J calls and clone size are as listed in that table; D and trimming were resolved from the DNA. For this sample the table gives 120,000 to 150,000 clones, of which just under 70% were detected only once. Approximately 4.2% of the sample rests with the top ten.

Concerning this clone: Its antigen is still unknown. No quality values exist for individual bases; no much larger clone is one base distant.

In total, 630 or so healthy bone marrow donors made up the cohort. Cohort members were all nominally healthy when sampled, although unrecorded immune exposures were likely present. The donor tested CMV seronegative and was one of the 352 seronegative cohort members. Each donor provided a peripheral blood sample, and peripheral blood mononuclear cells were used for TCR beta sequencing. The Qiagen DNeasy Blood Extraction Kit was used to extract genomic DNA from the blood cell samples. CDR3 length: 15 amino acids, cysteine to phenylalanine. Only the CDR3 DNA stays, 45 bases, in frame from base 1. The trim is 0 bases for V and 0 bases for J, with a gap of 6 bases between the germline ends. From the germline V gene, CDR1 is SGHTA and CDR2 is FQGTGA.

The V gene is TRBV7-3 and the J gene is TRBJ2-1; the D gene assignment is ambiguous. The receptor comes from a man aged 55-75 years in good health and CMV-seronegative. Sequencing input: PBMCs. CDR3 protein: CASSLTWSSYNEQFF. The nucleotides are TGTGCCAGCAGCTTAACGTGGAGCTCCTACAATGAGCAGTTCTTC.